The 6 T cell receptor beta chains reported below all come from one sample, sequenced in a study of neurological immune-mediated disorders. TCRdb fed the 5' RACE reads into MiXCR, producing one record per CDR3 protein. The sample yields 90,000 to 150,000 distinct CDR3 sequences, 3.2% seen once. The sample consisted of PBMCs. The origin of the receptors is a woman aged 30 to 39 with multiple sclerosis.

The chain recombines TRBV5-1 with TRBJ2-2; D possibly corresponds to TRBD1 (5 bases). The CDR3 loop spans 16 amino acids. Between the trimmed V and J ends, which lost 0 bases and 2 bases, there was a span of 11 bases. Germline V CDR1 and CDR2: SGHRS, YFSETQ. The CDR3 DNA is TGCGCCAGCAGCTTGGAATCAGGGCTTAACACCGGGGAGCTGTTTTTT. This sequence encodes CASSLESGLNTGELFF. Together with reference TRBV5-1 and TRBJ2-2, the CDR3 gives the full variable domain: KAGVTQTPRYLIKTRGQQVTLSCSPISGHRSVSWYQQTPGQGLQFLFEYFSETQRNKGNFPGRFSGRQFSNSRSEMNVSTLELGDSALYLCASSLESGLNTGELFFGEGSRLTVL.

J is TRBJ1-1 and V is TRBV20-1, with D unresolved. Germline CDR1 DFQATT, CDR2 SNEGSKA (reference sequence). Trimming took off 1 base at V and 5 bases at J, with 14 bases between the two ends. CDR3 length equals 14 residues. The CDR3 is CSARVMGWNTEAFF. The DNA for the CDR3 is TGCAGTGCTAGAGTCATGGGGTGGAATACTGAAGCTTTCTTT.

With regard to this clonotype: A read error is possible here, since a much larger clone lies one base away. The chain recombines TRBV7-8 with TRBJ1-6; 7 positions agree with TRBD1. Germline V lookup: CDR1 SGHVS, CDR2 FQNEAQ. The CDR3 is made up of 19 amino acids. The CDR3 here is CASSLAPDQTGADYSPLNF. In DNA form, the CDR3 reads TGTGCCAGCAGCTTAGCGCCTGACCAAACAGGGGCGGATTATTCACCCCTCAACTTT.

This clonotype was detected many times. The chain has TRBV28 and TRBJ2-3; TRBD2 matches at 12 bases. The CDR3 totals 18 residues. V dropped 3 bases and J dropped 6; count of bases not matched to a gene: 13. Germline assignment: CDR1 MDHEN and CDR2 SYDVKM. The CDR3 loop is CASSFPRGLAGRGDTQYF. The CDR3 nucleotides are TGTGCCAGCAGTTTCCCCCGAGGACTAGCGGGAAGAGGGGATACGCAGTATTTT.

This clonotype was observed a few times. This sequence joins TRBV20-1 and TRBJ2-1; 7 bases are shared with TRBD2. In germline, CDR1 is DFQATT, CDR2 SNEGSKA (reference sequence). CDR3 length: 14 amino acids. With 0 bases clipped from V and 12 bases from J, the junction kept 11 bases outside the gene matches. CDR3 in DNA: TGCAGTGCTAGAGATCTGACTGGCGGGGGTTCGCAGTTCTTC. It translates to CSARDLTGGGSQFF.

In the case of this clonotype: Being one base from a much bigger clone, this may be a read error. The V call is TRBV20-1, the J call TRBJ2-2; 8 positions match TRBD1. Trimming removed 7 bases from V and 6 bases from J; junction bases left unmatched: 7. This CDR3 is built from 13 residues. The germline gives CDR1 DFQATT, CDR2 SNEGSKA (reference sequence). For the CDR3, the DNA is TGCAGTGTTCCGGACAGGGTGGCCGGGGAGCTGTTTTTT. Translation gives CSVPDRVAGELFF.